The source of this T cell receptor (beta chain) is a study of T cells in tuberculosis. Overall study: Samples predate treatment or fall within its first 7 days.

Sample time point: new active TB diagnosis, blood taken before or within 7 days of starting treatment. Unsorted cryopreserved PBMC were sequenced, averaging around 100,000 T cells per clinical donor. TCRdb's table, derived via immunoSEQ multiplex PCR, lists solely in-frame clones and lacks some. The table shows around 30,000 clones, with roughly 93% occurring only once. Findings of the study overall: Active tuberculosis alpha repertoires lay closer to GMM-specific TCRs than controls'.

The CDR3 totals 15 residues. Trimming cost V 5 bases and J 0 bases, with 15 bases left between them. Germline V gene sequence: CDR1 SGHRS, CDR2 YFSETQ. Points on this clone: Its matching antigen is unknown.

The rearrangement joins TRBV5-1 to TRBJ2-7, with D perhaps TRBD2 (6 bases). The sequence was obtained from an adult with tuberculosis. Source: PBMCs, taken at tuberculosis diagnosis. The CDR3 protein is CASRPGTPPSYEQYF. CDR3 DNA sequence: TGCGCCAGCAGGCCGGGGACTCCTCCCTCCTACGAGCAGTACTTC.